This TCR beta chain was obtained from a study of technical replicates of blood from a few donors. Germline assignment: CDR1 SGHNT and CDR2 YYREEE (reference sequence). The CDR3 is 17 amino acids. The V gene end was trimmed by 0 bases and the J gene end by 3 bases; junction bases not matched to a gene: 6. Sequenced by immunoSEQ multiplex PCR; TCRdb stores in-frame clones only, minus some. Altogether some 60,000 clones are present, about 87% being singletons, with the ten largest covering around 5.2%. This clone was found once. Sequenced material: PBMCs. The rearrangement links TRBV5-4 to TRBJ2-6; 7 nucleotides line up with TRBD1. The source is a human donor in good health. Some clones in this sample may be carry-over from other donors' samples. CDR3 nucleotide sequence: TGTGCCAGCAGCTTGGCCGGCAGGGGGTATGGGGCCAACGTCCTGACTTTC. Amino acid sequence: CASSLAGRGYGANVLTF.